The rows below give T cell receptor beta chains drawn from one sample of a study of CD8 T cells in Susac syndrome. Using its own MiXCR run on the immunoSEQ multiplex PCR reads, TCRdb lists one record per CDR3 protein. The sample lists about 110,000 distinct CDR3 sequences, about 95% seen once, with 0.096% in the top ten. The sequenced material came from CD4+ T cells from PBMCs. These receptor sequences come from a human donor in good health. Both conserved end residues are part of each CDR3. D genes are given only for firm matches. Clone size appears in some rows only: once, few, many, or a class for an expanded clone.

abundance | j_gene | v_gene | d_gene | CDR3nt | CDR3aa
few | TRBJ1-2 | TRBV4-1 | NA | TGCGCCAGCAGCCACAGGGACTATGGCTACACCTTC | CASSHRDYGYTF
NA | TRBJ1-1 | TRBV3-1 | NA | TGTGCCAGCAGCCAAGAGCTCAGGGTGAACACTGAAGCTTTCTTT | CASSQELRVNTEAFF
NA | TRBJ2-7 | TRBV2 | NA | TGTGCCAGCGGGCAGGGATCCTACGAGCAGTACTTC | CASGQGSYEQYF
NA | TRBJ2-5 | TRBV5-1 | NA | TGCGCCAGCAGCATGGACAGCCCGGGGGCCCAGTACTTC | CASSMDSPGAQYF
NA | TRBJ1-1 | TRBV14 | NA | TGTGCCAGCAGCCTCGGACAGCAGAACGAGAACACTGAAGCTTTCTTT | CASSLGQQNENTEAFF
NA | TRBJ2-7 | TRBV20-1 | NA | TGCAGTGCTAGCGACGGGACAAACTACGAGCAGTACTTC | CSASDGTNYEQYF
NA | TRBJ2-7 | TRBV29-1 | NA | TGCAGCGTTGCATTCGGCACGGCCTCCTACGAGCAGTACTTC | CSVAFGTASYEQYF
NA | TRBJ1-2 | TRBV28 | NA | TGTGCCAGCAACCAAGGAGGGGTTTCAGGCTACACCTTC | CASNQGGVSGYTF
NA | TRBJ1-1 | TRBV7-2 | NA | TGTGCCAGCAGCTCCTTGAGCGGGAACACTGAAGCTTTCTTT | CASSSLSGNTEAFF
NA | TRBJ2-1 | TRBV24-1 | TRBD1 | TGTGCCACCAGTGATTCGTTGGGGACAGGGGGTTTTAATGAGCAGTTCTTC | CATSDSLGTGGFNEQFF
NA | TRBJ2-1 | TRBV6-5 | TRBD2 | TGTGCCAGCAGACGGTCGGGGGGTTCTTGGTTCTTC | CASRRSGGSWFF
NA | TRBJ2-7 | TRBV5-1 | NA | TGCGCCAGCAGCCCACAACAGGGTACCTACGAGCAGTACTTC | CASSPQQGTYEQYF
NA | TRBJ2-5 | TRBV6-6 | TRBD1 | TGTGCCAGCAGTTTAAGACAGGGGCAAGAGACCCAGTACTTC | CASSLRQGQETQYF
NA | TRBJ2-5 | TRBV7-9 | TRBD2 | TGTGCCAGCAGCTCCGGGACTAGCGTGGAGACCCAGTACTTC | CASSSGTSVETQYF
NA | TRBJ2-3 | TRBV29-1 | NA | TGCAGCGTCGCTATTAGCGGACCCTCCACAGATACGCAGTATTTT | CSVAISGPSTDTQYF
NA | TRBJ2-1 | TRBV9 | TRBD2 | TGTGCCAGCAGCGTAGAAGCGGGAGGCCTTTGGAATGAGCAGTTCTTC | CASSVEAGGLWNEQFF
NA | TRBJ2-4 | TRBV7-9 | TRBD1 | TGTGCCAGCAGCCCGGGGGGGGGACAGGGGGCCAAAAACATTCAGTACTTC | CASSPGGGQGAKNIQYF
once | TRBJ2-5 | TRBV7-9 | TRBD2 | TGTGCCAGCAGCTACTCTAGCGGGGCTGAGACCCAGTACTTC | CASSYSSGAETQYF
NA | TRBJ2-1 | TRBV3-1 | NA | TGTGCCAGCAGCCAAGTGGTGAATGAGCAGTTCTTC | CASSQVVNEQFF
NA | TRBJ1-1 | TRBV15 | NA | TGTGCCACCAGCAGAGATCTGGGTGCGGGCACTGAAGCTTTCTTT | CATSRDLGAGTEAFF
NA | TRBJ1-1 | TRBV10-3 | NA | TGTGCCATCAGTGACGGTCCTGAAGCTTTCTTT | CAISDGPEAFF
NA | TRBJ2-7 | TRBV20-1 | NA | TGCAGTGCTAGGTGGGACCCCTACGAGCAGTACTTC | CSARWDPYEQYF
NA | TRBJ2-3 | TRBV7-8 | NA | TGTGCCAGCAGCTCCGGTGGTATGGACAGAACTAGCACAGATACGCAGTATTTT | CASSSGGMDRTSTDTQYF
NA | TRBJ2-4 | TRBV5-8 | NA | TGTGCCAGCAGCTTGAGTGGCAGTGCTCGACCCATTCAGTACTTC | CASSLSGSARPIQYF
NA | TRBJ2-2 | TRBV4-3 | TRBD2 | TGCGCCAGCAGCCAAGAGGGACTAGTACTCACCGGGGAGCTGTTTTTT | CASSQEGLVLTGELFF